The clone carrying this T cell receptor beta chain turned up a few times. This may stem from a read error, because a much larger clone lies one nucleotide away. Making TCR beta cDNA involved approximately 0.5 ug total RNA and a constant-region primer. Three rounds of nested multiplex PCR with slightly modified ARM-PCR produced TCR beta libraries. The opening two PCR rounds, 10 cycles each, paired TRBV1-TRBV30 forward primers with a C-beta reverse primer. TCRdb re-called the multiplex PCR reads through MiXCR, storing one row per CDR3 protein. The sample has about 96,000 distinct CDR3 sequences, approximately 68% seen once. The germline V gene encodes CDR1 SGHVS and CDR2 FQNEAQ. This CDR3 region has 13 residues. The entry originates in a study of tumor-infiltrating lymphocytes in primary liver carcinoma. Whole-study context: Regardless of tissue type, samples showed similar yields of roughly 3.5 to 7.5 million productive TCRbeta reads.

RNA and DNA were co-extracted from roughly 20-30 mg of unsorted bulk tissue. Infection with HBV was chronic in patients; they were treatment-naive. The clonotype was recovered from a man aged 35-49 years with primary liver carcinoma and hepatitis B virus infection. J is TRBJ1-1 and V is TRBV7-8; D is uncertain. The sequencing sample was made of tumor-adjacent normal liver tissue. CDR3 in amino acids: CASSPAVHTEVFF. The CDR3 DNA follows: TGTGCCAGCAGCCCCGCTGTCCACACTGAAGTTTTCTTT.